One and the same sample provided the 13 T cell receptor beta chains below, sequenced in a study of T cells in women clearing cervical HPV infection. Some clones are missing from TCRdb's copy, which holds only in-frame ones; the method was immunoSEQ multiplex PCR. The sample table includes about 16,000 clones. What was sequenced was blood buffy coat. These TCRs come from a woman aged 18 to 69 with a cervical HPV16 infection that either progressed to CIN3+ or cleared (not recorded which).

For this clone: The read comes to an end 3 residues before the CDR3 does, leaving the germline J gene to fill in the end. This sequence joins TRBV30 and TRBJ1-3, with D possibly being TRBD1 (6 bases). Per the germline V gene, CDR1 is GTSNPN and CDR2 is SVGIG (reference sequence). This CDR3 contains 14 residues. Trimming shortened V by 2 bases and J by 0 bases, and 8 bases separated the two germline ends. Incomplete CDR3 DNA: TGTGCCTGGAGTCCGGGACACTCTGGAAACACC. As protein: CAWSPGHSGNT. The whole CDR3 sequence is CAWSPGHSGNTIYF.

In regard to this clone: The CDR3 end lies 3 residues beyond the end of the read and is filled in from the germline J gene. The chain recombines TRBV4-1 with TRBJ2-3; D is tentatively TRBD1 or TRBD2 (6 bases each). The germline gives CDR1 MGHRA, CDR2 YSYEKL. The CDR3 consists of 15 residues. The V and J ends lost 4 bases and 2 bases respectively, with 13 bases between them. CDR3 protein: CASSRAGQVTDTQYF. Incomplete CDR3 DNA: TGCGCCAGCAGCCGGGCGGGACAAGTCACAGATACG.

This clone shows up as large by frequency. CDR3 loop: CASSYQGEETQYF. The sequenced part of the CDR3 DNA is TGCGCCAGCAGTTATCAGGGTGAAGAGACC. This chain uses TRBV5-1 with TRBJ2-5, with D perhaps TRBD1 (5 bases). Read data end 3 residues before the CDR3 end; the end is taken from the germline J gene. The CDR3 consists of 13 residues. The V end lost 5 bases, the J end lost 3 bases, and 11 bases lay between the germline ends. Germline CDR1 SGHRS, CDR2 YFSETQ. The entire variable domain, with the rest obtained from reference TRBV5-1 and TRBJ2-5, is as follows: KAGVTQTPRYLIKTRGQQVTLSCSPISGHRSVSWYQQTPGQGLQFLFEYFSETQRNKGNFPGRFSGRQFSNSRSEMNVSTLELGDSALYLCASSYQGEETQYFGPGTRLLVL.

On this clone itself: Read sequence stops 3 residues before the CDR3 end, and the germline J gene provides the missing end. J is TRBJ2-5 and V is TRBV18; 7 bases are a match to TRBD1. Trimming at V came to 5 bases and at J to 3 bases, leaving 6 bases not matched to a gene. Germline CDR1 is KGHSH and CDR2 is LQKENI. This CDR3 has 14 residues. The part of the CDR3 DNA that was read is TGTGCCAGCTCAGGCTCCGGGACAGAAGAGACC. Protein: CASSGSGTEET. The CDR3 as a whole reads CASSGSGTEETQYF.

For this clone: Read data end 3 residues before the CDR3 end; the end is taken from the germline J gene. The rearrangement uses TRBV5-1 and TRBJ2-7; the match to TRBD1 covers 10 bases. The J segment lost 2 bases and the V segment lost 3 bases, leaving 8 bases of the junction unmatched. The CDR3 sequence is 16 residues long. Germline loops: CDR1 SGHRS, CDR2 YFSETQ. CDR3: CASSWWTGGDPYEQYF. Partial CDR3 DNA: TGCGCCAGCAGCTGGTGGACAGGGGGAGACCCCTACGAG. Supplemented by reference TRBV5-1 and TRBJ2-7, the full variable domain reads KAGVTQTPRYLIKTRGQQVTLSCSPISGHRSVSWYQQTPGQGLQFLFEYFSETQRNKGNFPGRFSGRQFSNSRSEMNVSTLELGDSALYLCASSWWTGGDPYEQYFGPGTRLTVT.

By frequency, this clone is medium-sized. This CDR3 reads CAWRAHLTDTQYF. The covered CDR3 bases are TGTGCCTGGAGGGCACATCTCACAGATACG. The gene calls are TRBV30 and TRBJ2-3; D is ambiguous. The read is 3 residues too short to cover the CDR3 end, so that end is filled in from the germline J gene. In germline, CDR1 is GTSNPN, CDR2 SVGIG (reference sequence). Trimming shortened V by 3 bases and J by 2 bases, and 9 bases separated the two germline ends. The CDR3 spans 13 residues.

With respect to this clone: The read terminates 3 residues before the CDR3 end, so the remaining end is supplied by the germline J gene. The J gene is TRBJ2-7, the V gene TRBV4-1, with 10 bases aligning to TRBD2. This CDR3 is 16 amino acids long. V gave up 0 bases and J gave up 4 bases; unmatched junction bases: 6. Germline lookup yields CDR1 MGHRA and CDR2 YSYEKL. The sequenced CDR3 bases are TGCGCCAGCAGCCAAGAATCGGGGACTAGCGAGTACGAG. It yields the protein CASSQESGTSEYE. The entire CDR3 protein reads CASSQESGTSEYEQYF.

Worth noting for this clone: Read data end 3 residues before the CDR3 end; the end is taken from the germline J gene. This chain links TRBV5-1 with TRBJ1-6, with D perhaps TRBD1 (5 bases). V gave up 3 bases and J gave up 7 bases, with 14 bases separating them. Germline lookup yields CDR1 SGHRS and CDR2 YFSETQ. The CDR3 spans 15 residues. The covered CDR3 bases are TGCGCCAGCAGCTCGAGCGGGACGGAAAATTCACCC. This codes for CASSSSGTENSP. The CDR3 as a whole reads CASSSSGTENSPLHF.

Of note for this clone: The CDR3 end lies 3 residues beyond the end of the read and is filled in from the germline J gene. The chain recombines TRBV19 with TRBJ2-5, with 9 bases that match TRBD2. The germline V gene has CDR1 LNHDA and CDR2 SQIVND (reference sequence). The CDR3 loop spans 16 amino acids. The V gene end was trimmed by 0 bases and the J gene end by 1 base; junction bases not matched to a gene: 3. This chain's CDR3 is CASSIEGAGGQETQYF. Incomplete CDR3 DNA: TGTGCCAGTAGTATAGAAGGAGCGGGGGGCCAAGAGACC.

As for this clone: The read finishes 3 residues shy of the CDR3 end, and the germline J gene is used to complete it. The chain recombines TRBV18 with TRBJ2-1; the D call may be TRBD1 or TRBD2 (5 bases each). The V end was cut by 0 bases, the J end by 2 bases, with 11 bases between. The CDR3 sequence is 16 residues long. Germline loops: CDR1 KGHSH, CDR2 LQKENI. The CDR3 here is CASSPPRGHTYNEQFF. The covered CDR3 bases are TGTGCCAGCTCACCACCGAGGGGCCATACCTACAATGAG.

Details on this clone: The sequence runs out 3 residues before the end of the CDR3; the remainder is reconstructed from the germline J gene. The chain joins TRBV5-1 to TRBJ2-7; the match to TRBD1 covers 8 bases. The germline gives CDR1 SGHRS, CDR2 YFSETQ. With 4 bases clipped from V and 3 bases from J, the junction kept 12 bases outside the gene matches. The CDR3 extends over 16 amino acids. The CDR3 spells CASSNGQGKGIYEQYF. The covered CDR3 bases are TGCGCCAGCAGCAATGGACAGGGAAAGGGAATCTACGAG.

About this clone itself: The CDR3 end falls 3 residues outside the read, so it is completed with the germline J gene. This chain uses TRBV2 with TRBJ2-1, with 12 bases aligning to TRBD2. CDR3 length: 16 amino acids. Germline V gene lookup returns CDR1 SNHLY and CDR2 FYNNEI. J was trimmed by 2 bases and V by 5 bases; bases with no gene match: 4. The DNA read from the CDR3 is TGTGCCAGCAGTTACGGACTAGCGGGGACCTACAATGAG. It codes for CASSYGLAGTYNE. The whole CDR3 sequence reads CASSYGLAGTYNEQFF.

With respect to this clone: The sequence runs out 3 residues before the end of the CDR3; the remainder is reconstructed from the germline J gene. The rearrangement joins TRBV28 to TRBJ2-1; 8 bases match TRBD2. This CDR3 region has 16 residues. J gave up 8 bases and V 5 bases, and 14 bases lay outside the gene matches. CDR1 and CDR2 (germline): MDHEN, SYDVKM. The CDR3 sequence is CASSLRGGGGNYEQFF. The sequenced CDR3 bases are TGTGCCAGCAGTCTCCGAGGAGGCGGGGGGAATTATGAG.